These T cell receptor beta chains were read from a single sample in a study of blood T cell repertoires in COVID-19. Profiled with immunoSEQ multiplex PCR; TCRdb holds only in-frame clones, not every one. The table records hundreds of thousands of clones, 70% to 90% of them present only once. Sequenced material: peripheral blood. These receptors all come from a woman aged 45-65 years who had recovered from COVID-19. Each CDR3 is given with its conserved first and last residue. The order of the fields is clone size, D gene, V gene, J gene, CDR3 protein, CDR3 DNA. D genes are given only for firm matches. Clone size is stated in some rows and not others, as once, few, many or a class when expanded.

abundance: NA
d_gene: NA
v_gene: TRBV5-8
j_gene: TRBJ2-7
CDR3aa: CASGRRGTSYEQYF
CDR3nt: TGTGCCAGCGGTCGGCGGGGCACCTCCTACGAGCAGTACTTC

abundance: NA
d_gene: NA
v_gene: TRBV7-2
j_gene: TRBJ1-6
CDR3aa: CASSPLGQSPLHF
CDR3nt: TGTGCCAGCAGCCCCCTCGGACAGTCACCCCTCCACTTT

abundance: NA
d_gene: NA
v_gene: TRBV3-1/TRBV3-2
j_gene: TRBJ2-7
CDR3aa: CASSQVSGGAEQYF
CDR3nt: TGTGCCAGCAGCCAAGTATCCGGGGGTGCCGAGCAGTACTTC

abundance: NA
d_gene: NA
v_gene: TRBV21-1
j_gene: TRBJ2-1
CDR3aa: CASSLRSSGRGNEQFF
CDR3nt: TGTGCCAGCAGCCTTCGATCAAGCGGGAGGGGGAATGAGCAGTTCTTC

abundance: NA
d_gene: TRBD1
v_gene: TRBV5-1
j_gene: TRBJ1-1
CDR3aa: CASSLTGGNTEAFF
CDR3nt: TGCGCCAGCAGCTTAACAGGGGGAAACACTGAAGCTTTCTTT

abundance: once
d_gene: TRBD1
v_gene: TRBV11-2
j_gene: TRBJ1-4
CDR3aa: CASSWGDSTNEKLFF
CDR3nt: TGTGCCAGCAGCTGGGGGGACAGCACTAATGAAAAACTGTTTTTT

abundance: NA
d_gene: NA
v_gene: TRBV7-8
j_gene: TRBJ2-2
CDR3aa: CASSRRSGELFF
CDR3nt: TGTGCCAGCAGCCGGAGGTCCGGGGAGCTGTTTTTT

abundance: once
d_gene: TRBD1
v_gene: TRBV5-6
j_gene: TRBJ2-4
CDR3aa: CASSSLYDRGFIQYF
CDR3nt: TGTGCCAGCAGCTCCCTTTACGACAGGGGATTCATTCAGTACTTC

abundance: NA
d_gene: TRBD1
v_gene: TRBV6-6
j_gene: TRBJ1-6
CDR3aa: CASSSQGALGNSPLHF
CDR3nt: TGTGCCAGCAGTTCACAGGGGGCGCTGGGAAATTCACCCCTCCACTTT

abundance: NA
d_gene: NA
v_gene: TRBV7-6
j_gene: TRBJ2-7
CDR3aa: CASTPARGHSSYEQYF
CDR3nt: TGTGCCAGCACCCCTGCCCGGGGACATAGCTCCTACGAGCAGTACTTC